The source of this TCR beta chain is a study of blood T cell repertoires in COVID-19. This clone was seen only a few times. Assay used: immunoSEQ multiplex PCR; TCRdb lists only in-frame clones, some missing. In the table there are more than 10,000 clones, just over 90% of which are singletons. The V and J ends lost 6 bases and 0 bases respectively, with 12 bases between them. Per the germline V gene, CDR1 is MNHEY and CDR2 is SMNVEV (reference sequence). CDR3 size: 15 residues. The gene calls are TRBV27 and TRBJ1-5; possible D gene TRBD1, 6 bases. This TCR derives from a human donor in a cohort sampled during active COVID-19. The sequenced sample consisted of peripheral blood. This chain's CDR3 is CASSQGSYSNQPQHF. CDR3 in DNA: TGTGCCAGCAGCCAGGGGTCTTATAGCAATCAGCCCCAGCATTTT.